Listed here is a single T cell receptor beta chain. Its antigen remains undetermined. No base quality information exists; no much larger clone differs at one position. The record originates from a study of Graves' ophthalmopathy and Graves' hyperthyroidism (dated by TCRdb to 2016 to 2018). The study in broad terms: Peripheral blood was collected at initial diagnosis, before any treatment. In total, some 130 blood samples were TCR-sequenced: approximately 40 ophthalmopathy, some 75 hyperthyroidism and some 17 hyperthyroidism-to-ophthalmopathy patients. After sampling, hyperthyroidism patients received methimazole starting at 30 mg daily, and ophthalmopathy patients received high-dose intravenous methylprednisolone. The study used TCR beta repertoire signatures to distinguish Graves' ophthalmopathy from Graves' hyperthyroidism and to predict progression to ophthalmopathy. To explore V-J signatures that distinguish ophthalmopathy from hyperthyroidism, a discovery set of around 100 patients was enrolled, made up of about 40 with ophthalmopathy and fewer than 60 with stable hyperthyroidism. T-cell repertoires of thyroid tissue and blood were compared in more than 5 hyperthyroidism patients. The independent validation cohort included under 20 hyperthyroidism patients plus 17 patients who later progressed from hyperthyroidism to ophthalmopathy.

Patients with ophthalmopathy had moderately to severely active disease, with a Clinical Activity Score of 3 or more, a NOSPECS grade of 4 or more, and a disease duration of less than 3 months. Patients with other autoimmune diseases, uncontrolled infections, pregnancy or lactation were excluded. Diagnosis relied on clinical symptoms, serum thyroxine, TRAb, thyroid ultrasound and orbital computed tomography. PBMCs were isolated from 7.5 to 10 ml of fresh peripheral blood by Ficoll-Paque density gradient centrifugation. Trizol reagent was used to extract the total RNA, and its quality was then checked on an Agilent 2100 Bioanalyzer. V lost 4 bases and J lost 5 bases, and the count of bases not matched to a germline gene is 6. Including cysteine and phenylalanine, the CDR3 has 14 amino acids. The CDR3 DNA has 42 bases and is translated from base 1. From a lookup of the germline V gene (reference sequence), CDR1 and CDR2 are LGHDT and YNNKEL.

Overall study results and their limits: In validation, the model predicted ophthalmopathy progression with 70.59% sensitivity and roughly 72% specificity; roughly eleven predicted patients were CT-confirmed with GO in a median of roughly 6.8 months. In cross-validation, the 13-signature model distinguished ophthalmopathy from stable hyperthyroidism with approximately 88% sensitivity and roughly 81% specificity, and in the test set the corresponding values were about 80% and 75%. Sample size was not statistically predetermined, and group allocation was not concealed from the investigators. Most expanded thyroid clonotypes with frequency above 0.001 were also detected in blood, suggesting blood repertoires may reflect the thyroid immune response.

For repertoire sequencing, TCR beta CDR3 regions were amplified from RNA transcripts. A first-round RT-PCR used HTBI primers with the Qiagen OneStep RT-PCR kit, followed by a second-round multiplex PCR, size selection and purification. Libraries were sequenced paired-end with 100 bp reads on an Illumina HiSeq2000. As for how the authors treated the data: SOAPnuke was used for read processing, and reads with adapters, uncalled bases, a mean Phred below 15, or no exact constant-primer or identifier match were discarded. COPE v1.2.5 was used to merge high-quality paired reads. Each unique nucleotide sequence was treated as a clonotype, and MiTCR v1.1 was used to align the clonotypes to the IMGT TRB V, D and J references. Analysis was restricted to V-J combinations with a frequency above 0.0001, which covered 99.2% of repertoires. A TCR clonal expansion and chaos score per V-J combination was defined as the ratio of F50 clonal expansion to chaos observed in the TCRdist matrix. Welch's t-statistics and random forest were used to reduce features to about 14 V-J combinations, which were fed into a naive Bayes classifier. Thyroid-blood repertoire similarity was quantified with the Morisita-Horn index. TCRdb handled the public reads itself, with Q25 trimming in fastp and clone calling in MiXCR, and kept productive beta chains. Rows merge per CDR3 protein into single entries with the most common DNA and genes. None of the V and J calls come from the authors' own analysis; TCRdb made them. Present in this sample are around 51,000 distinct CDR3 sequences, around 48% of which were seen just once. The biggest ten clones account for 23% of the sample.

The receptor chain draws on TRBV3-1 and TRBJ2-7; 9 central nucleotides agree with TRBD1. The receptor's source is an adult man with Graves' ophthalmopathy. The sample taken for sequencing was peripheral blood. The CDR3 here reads CASSPGTGSDEQYF. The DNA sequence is TGTGCCAGCAGCCCCGGGACAGGGTCCGACGAGCAGTACTTC.